One sample yielded the 27 T cell receptor beta chains listed below, sequenced in a study of T cells in Graves' hyperthyroidism and ophthalmopathy (dated by TCRdb to between 2017 and 2020). Libraries were built with multiplex PCR. TCRdb shows the sequencer as Illumina HiSeq 2000. The TCR beta CDR3 regions were amplified from RNA transcripts. A first-round RT-PCR of the TCR CDR3 used the HTBI primer set with the Qiagen OneStep RT-PCR kit. TCRdb reprocessed the public reads (quality trimming at Q25 with fastp, clone calling with MiXCR) and kept in-frame beta chains. Rows matching on CDR3 protein sequence are summarized as one entry with the most common DNA and genes. For this sample the table gives a few hundred thousand distinct CDR3 sequences, of which approximately 15% were detected only once. About 7% of the sample lies in the top ten. The material sequenced was blood. These receptors were collected from a woman aged 25 to 39 with Graves' hyperthyroidism.

This clonotype was seen a handful of times. The rearrangement links TRBV20-1 to TRBJ2-5; D may match TRBD1 or TRBD2 (6 bases each). The germline V gene encodes CDR1 DFQATT and CDR2 SNEGSKA (reference sequence). The CDR3 is 15 amino acids. V lost 1 base and J lost 5, with 17 bases in between. This chain's CDR3 is CSARAGAGAGETQYF. The CDR3 coding sequence is TGCAGTGCTAGAGCCGGCGCAGGGGCGGGGGAGACCCAGTACTTC.

This sequence joins TRBV4-2 and TRBJ1-4; D unresolved. V was trimmed by 4 bases and J by 8 bases, leaving 14 bases between them. Per germline, CDR1 LGHNA and CDR2 YNFKEQ. The CDR3 consists of 14 residues. For the CDR3, the DNA is TGTGCCAGCAGCCCCGAAGCGTGGCCCGAAAAACTGTTTTTT. This translates into CASSPEAWPEKLFF.

This clonotype was detected ten times or more. The chain uses TRBV7-2 and TRBJ1-2, with 7 bases aligning to TRBD1. The CDR3 runs to 14 residues. V lost 0 bases and J lost 8; bases outside the gene matches: 6. Germline V gives CDR1 SGHTA, CDR2 FQGNSA. In DNA, the CDR3 is TGTGCCAGCAGCTTAGCGCAGACAGGGTTAGGCTACACCTTC. This translates into CASSLAQTGLGYTF.

This clonotype was seen only a few times. The J gene is TRBJ1-1, the V gene TRBV6-1; no clear D gene. Germline CDR1 is MNHNS and CDR2 is SASEGT. Trimming shortened V by 9 bases and J by 1 base, and 30 bases separated the two germline ends. The CDR3 consists of 19 residues. CDR3 amino acids: CARTSLKIQFNFGNTEAFF. The CDR3 DNA reads as TGTGCCAGGACGTCCCTGAAGATACAGTTCAACTTTGGGAACACTGAAGCTTTCTTT.

This clonotype was seen at least ten times. The chain carries TRBV12-3 or TRBV12-4 and TRBJ2-3; D might be TRBD1 (6 bases). V lost 6 bases and J lost 1, with 14 bases in between. The CDR3 has 15 residues. CDR3 sequence reads: CASSGQPEGTDTQYF. The CDR3 DNA reads TGTGCCAGCAGCGGACAGCCCGAGGGCACAGATACGCAGTATTTT.

The chain joins TRBV6-1 to TRBJ2-3; TRBD2 agrees at 12 bases. V dropped 6 bases and J dropped 6; count of bases not matched to a gene: 4. Germline V CDR1 and CDR2: MNHNS, SASEGT. The CDR3 has 14 residues. The CDR3 loop is CASSRGTSGDTQYF. For the CDR3, the DNA is TGTGCCAGCAGCCGCGGGACTAGCGGGGATACGCAGTATTTT.

The chain has TRBV5-4 and TRBJ2-1; the match to TRBD1 covers 10 bases. The V and J ends lost 4 bases and 4 bases, in that order; junction bases with no gene match: 5. Germline V CDR1 and CDR2: SGHNT, YYREEE (reference sequence). This CDR3 spans 15 amino acids. CDR3 protein: CASSLDRGVYNEQFF. The CDR3 DNA follows: TGTGCCAGCAGCCTGGACAGGGGGGTATACAATGAGCAGTTCTTC.

The rearrangement joins TRBV30 to TRBJ1-6, with D maybe TRBD1 (6 bases). The V gene lost 1 base and the J gene lost 7 bases, with 17 bases spanning the gap. The CDR3 runs 16 residues. Looked up from germline, CDR1 is GTSNPN and CDR2 is SVGIG (reference sequence). The CDR3 spells CAWSDRAPSQNSPLHF. In DNA form, the CDR3 reads TGTGCCTGGAGTGACAGGGCCCCTTCCCAAAATTCACCCCTCCACTTT.

This clonotype has a count of ten or more. The chain couples TRBV7-3 to TRBJ2-1, with TRBD2 identical over 11 bases. The CDR3 is made up of 15 amino acids. Trimming took 4 bases from V and 6 from J; bases not matched to a gene: 5. Looked up from germline, CDR1 is SGHTA and CDR2 is FQGTGA. The CDR3 DNA reads TGTGCCAGCAGCTCGGGACTAGCGGATCTCAATGAGCAGTTCTTC. Encoded protein: CASSSGLADLNEQFF.

This clonotype has more than one count but fewer than ten. The chain joins TRBV3-1 to TRBJ2-6; D is ambiguous. CDR3 length: 14 residues. The V and J ends lost 0 bases and 0 bases respectively, with 0 bases between them. The V gene's germline CDR1 is LGHDT and CDR2 YNNKEL (reference sequence). The CDR3, as DNA: TGTGCCAGCAGCCAAGACTCTGGGGCCAACGTCCTGACTTTC. Translation: CASSQDSGANVLTF.

The chain uses TRBV12-3 or TRBV12-4 and TRBJ2-1; 10 positions agree with TRBD2. The CDR3 covers 15 residues. V lost 5 bases, J lost 7 bases, and 8 bases stayed unmatched. Here the CDR3 DNA reads TGTGCCAGCAGTCCCACTAGCGGGACTGGGAATGAGCAGTTCTTC. Residues: CASSPTSGTGNEQFF.

This clonotype has at least ten counts. The DNA for the CDR3 is TGCAGTGCTCACGGACTAGCTAACAATGAGCAGTTCTTC. Its protein is CSAHGLANNEQFF. The genes are TRBV20-1 and TRBJ2-1, with 8 bases identical to TRBD2. This CDR3 comprises 13 residues. Germline V gene data show CDR1 as DFQATT and CDR2 as SNEGSKA (reference sequence). After removal of 5 bases from V and 5 bases from J, the junction contained 5 bases not matched to a gene.

Only one count was recorded for this clonotype. The chain carries TRBV27 and TRBJ2-2; 10 bases map to TRBD2. Trimming took 3 bases from V and 6 from J; bases not matched to a gene: 4. Looked up from germline, CDR1 is MNHEY and CDR2 is SMNVEV (reference sequence). The length of the CDR3 is 15 residues. CDR3 region: CASSFRTSGPGELFF. The CDR3 DNA is TGTGCCAGCAGTTTCCGGACTAGCGGCCCCGGGGAGCTGTTTTTT.

J is TRBJ2-2 and V is TRBV6-1; D remains unclear. Germline V gene lookup returns CDR1 MNHNS and CDR2 SASEGT. Trimming removed 10 bases at V and 2 bases at J, with 14 bases between. The CDR3 extends over 14 amino acids. CDR3 region: CATTGRLNTGELFF. The DNA of the CDR3 is TGTGCCACAACCGGACGGCTAAACACCGGGGAGCTGTTTTTT.

In this sample, this clonotype turned up many times. The chain carries TRBV12-3 or TRBV12-4 and TRBJ2-1; tentatively, D is TRBD1 or TRBD2 (5 bases each). Trimming stripped 8 bases from V and 4 bases from J, with 18 bases between. The CDR3 sequence is 15 residues long. This CDR3 reads CASAAGQGIYNEQFF. The CDR3 DNA follows: TGTGCCAGCGCGGCGGGTCAGGGTATTTACAATGAGCAGTTCTTC.

The V and J genes are TRBV5-1 and TRBJ2-1; no reliable D call. The V gene lost 2 bases and the J gene lost 5 bases, with 8 bases spanning the gap. Per germline, CDR1 SGHRS and CDR2 YFSETQ. The CDR3 loop spans 13 amino acids. The CDR3 is CASSFVLDNEQFF. In DNA, the CDR3 is TGCGCCAGCAGCTTTGTGTTGGACAATGAGCAGTTCTTC.

This clonotype has just a few counts. The chain joins TRBV5-1 to TRBJ2-1; D is unclear. Germline V gene data show CDR1 as SGHRS and CDR2 as YFSETQ. The CDR3 spans 12 residues. The germline V and J ends were trimmed by 0 bases and 10 bases, with 8 bases remaining between them. The CDR3 loop reads CASSLGAHEQFF. As DNA, the CDR3 is TGCGCCAGCAGCTTGGGGGCTCACGAGCAGTTCTTC.

V gene TRBV18 combines with J gene TRBJ2-7; D possibly corresponds to TRBD2 (5 bases). Germline loops: CDR1 KGHSH, CDR2 LQKENI. Trimming stripped 0 bases from V and 6 bases from J, with 18 bases between. The length of the CDR3 is 16 residues. The CDR3 here is CASSPPQSGLGSEQYF. The CDR3, as DNA: TGTGCCAGCTCACCACCCCAATCAGGACTGGGGTCCGAGCAGTACTTC.

This clonotype was counted many times. The chain joins TRBV7-3 to TRBJ2-3; 7 bases agree with TRBD2. The J segment lost 7 bases and the V segment lost 5 bases, leaving 15 bases of the junction unmatched. This CDR3 comprises 16 residues. CDR1 is SGHTA, CDR2 FQGTGA, per germline. CDR3 in amino acids: CASSISPGLPRNTQYF. DNA for the CDR3: TGTGCCAGCAGCATTTCTCCGGGACTACCCCGGAATACGCAGTATTTT.

The rearrangement links TRBV20-1 to TRBJ1-6; no firm D call. This CDR3 contains 14 residues. V dropped 0 bases and J dropped 6 bases, with 9 bases sitting between them. Germline assignment: CDR1 DFQATT and CDR2 SNEGSKA (reference sequence). CDR3 in DNA: TGCAGTGCTAGAGAAGGGCTTGGTAATTCACCCCTCCACTTT. Encoded protein: CSAREGLGNSPLHF.

This clonotype was observed a few times. The J gene is TRBJ1-5, the V gene TRBV6-1; TRBD1 might be the D (6 bases). CDR3 size: 15 residues. V was clipped by 4 bases and J by 6 bases, with 16 bases between them. CDR1 and CDR2 from the germline V gene are MNHNS and SASEGT. In nucleotides, the CDR3 is TGTGCCAGCAGTGTACAGGGTTACCCCCCTCAGCCCCAGCATTTT. This encodes CASSVQGYPPQPQHF.

About this clonotype itself: The junction and the germline gene differ at one end; a read error may be behind it. This sequence joins TRBV11-1 and TRBJ1-4; TRBD1 aligns across 9 bases. Germline CDR1 SGHAT, CDR2 FQDESV (reference sequence). The CDR3 has 18 residues. The CDR3 DNA sequence: TGTGCCAGCAGCCCGACCTCGGACAGGGGAAACCCTAATGAAAAACGGTTTTTT. Translated, it gives CASSPTSDRGNPNEKRFF.

There are a few counts of this clonotype. V and J are TRBV6-5 and TRBJ1-2; D is undetermined. The germline V and J ends were trimmed by 2 bases and 3 bases, with 7 bases remaining between them. Germline V gene lookup returns CDR1 MNHEY and CDR2 SVGAGI. This CDR3 spans 13 amino acids. CDR3 in amino acids: CASSYLSDYGYTF. The CDR3 bases are TGTGCCAGCAGTTACCTTTCAGACTATGGCTACACCTTC.

This clonotype was observed a few times. The chain carries TRBV19 and TRBJ2-4; the D is unclear. Trimming took off 6 bases at V and 5 bases at J, with 5 bases between the two ends. Germline V CDR1 and CDR2: LNHDA, SQIVND (reference sequence). CDR3 length: 11 residues. In DNA form, the CDR3 reads TGTGCCAGTAGGCGTGAAAACATTCAGTACTTC. Amino acids: CASRRENIQYF. Filled out from reference TRBV19 and TRBJ2-4, the complete variable domain reads DGGITQSPKYLFRKEGQNVTLSCEQNLNHDAMYWYRQDPGQGLRLIYYSQIVNDFQKGDIAEGYSVSREKKESFPLTVTSAQKNPTAFYLCASRRENIQYFGAGTRLSVL.

There are a few counts of this clonotype. J is TRBJ2-2 and V is TRBV20-1; D remains unclear. CDR1 is DFQATT, CDR2 SNEGSKA, per germline (reference sequence). V shed 6 bases and J shed 6 bases, with 8 bases lying between them. This CDR3 has 11 residues. The CDR3 here is CSALHAGELFF. The CDR3 DNA is TGCAGTGCACTCCATGCCGGGGAGCTGTTTTTT.

This clonotype was seen many times. The CDR3 loop reads CASRFDGPSGEQYF. CDR3 nucleotide sequence: TGCGCCAGCAGATTCGACGGTCCCTCGGGCGAGCAGTACTTC. This chain links TRBV5-1 with TRBJ2-7, with D hard to call. The CDR3 has 14 residues. Trimming left V 5 bases short and J 6 bases short, with 18 bases between. From germline, CDR1 is SGHRS and CDR2 YFSETQ.

CDR3: CATGTDNTDTQYF. The CDR3 region has the DNA TGTGCCACCGGGACAGACAACACAGATACGCAGTATTTT. This chain uses TRBV24-1 with TRBJ2-3; 7 bases align to TRBD1. CDR3 length equals 13 residues. V trimming: 9 bases; J trimming: 2 bases; junction bases outside the gene matches: 4. Germline V lookup: CDR1 KGHDR, CDR2 SFDVKD.